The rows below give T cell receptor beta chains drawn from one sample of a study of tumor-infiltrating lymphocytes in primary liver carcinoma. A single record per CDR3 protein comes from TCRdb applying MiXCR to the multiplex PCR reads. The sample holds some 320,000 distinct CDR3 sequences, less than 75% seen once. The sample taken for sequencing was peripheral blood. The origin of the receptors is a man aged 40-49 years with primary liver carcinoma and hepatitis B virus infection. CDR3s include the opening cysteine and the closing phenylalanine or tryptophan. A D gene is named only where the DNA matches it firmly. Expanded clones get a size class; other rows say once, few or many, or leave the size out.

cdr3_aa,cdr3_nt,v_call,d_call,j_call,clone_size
CASSERSRGTGELFF,TGTGCCAGCAGCGAAAGGAGCCGCGGAACCGGGGAGCTGTTTTTT,TRBV7-3,.,TRBJ2-2,.
CASSYGQVGGNEQFF,TGTGCCAGTAGTTATGGGCAGGTTGGTGGGAATGAGCAGTTCTTC,TRBV19,.,TRBJ2-1,few
CASSVRDRAFF,TGTGCCAGCAGTGTCCGGGACAGGGCTTTCTTT,TRBV12-3/TRBV12-4,TRBD1,TRBJ1-1,many
CASMDTGDRAEQYF,TGTGCCAGCATGGATACAGGGGATCGGGCCGAGCAGTACTTC,TRBV6-2/TRBV6-3,TRBD1,TRBJ2-7,.
CASSQDTSGSGYEQFF,TGCGCCAGCAGCCAAGATACTAGCGGGAGTGGCTATGAGCAGTTCTTC,TRBV4-1,TRBD2,TRBJ2-1,many
CASSDLVRSYEQYF,TGTGCGAGCAGCGACCTAGTCCGTAGTTACGAGCAGTACTTC,TRBV11-1,.,TRBJ2-7,.
CASSFGGRPRGETRYF,TGTGCCAGCAGTTTCGGGGGACGTCCGAGGGGAGAGACCCGGTACTTC,TRBV28,.,TRBJ2-5,.
CASGRRLAGDSRTYNEQFF,TGTGCTAGTGGCCGCCGACTAGCGGGAGACTCGAGGACCTACAATGAGCAGTTCTTC,TRBV12-5,TRBD2,TRBJ2-1,.
CASSYGHRDGSYEQYF,TGTGCCAGCAGTTACGGCCACCGGGACGGCTCCTACGAGCAGTACTTC,TRBV6-6,.,TRBJ2-7,few
CASTQAGRGLSGELFF,TGTGCCAGCACCCAGGCTGGTAGGGGGCTCTCCGGGGAGCTGTTTTTT,TRBV28,TRBD1,TRBJ2-2,.
CASSPLPVLHEKLFF,TGTGCCAGCAGTCCCCTCCCGGTCCTTCATGAAAAACTGTTTTTT,TRBV28,.,TRBJ1-4,few
CASNTQKTGSSYEQYF,TGTGCCAGCAACACCCAGAAGACAGGGTCCTCCTACGAGCAGTACTTC,TRBV21-1,.,TRBJ2-7,.
CTSSRGVSTDTQYF,TGTACCAGCAGCCGCGGGGTCAGCACAGATACGCAGTATTTT,TRBV5-8,.,TRBJ2-3,.
CASSLNSDYEQYF,TGTGCCAGCAGCTTGAACTCCGACTACGAGCAGTACTTC,TRBV5-4,.,TRBJ2-7,.
CASSIWTAQETQYF,TGTGCCAGCAGTATCTGGACAGCCCAAGAGACCCAGTACTTC,TRBV28,.,TRBJ2-5,.
CASSRTGESYEQYF,TGTGCCAGCAGCCGGACAGGGGAATCCTACGAGCAGTACTTT,TRBV11-2,TRBD1,TRBJ2-7,.